A single sample is the source of the 14 T cell receptor beta chains below, sequenced in a study of blood T cell repertoires in COVID-19. Here immunoSEQ multiplex PCR was the method, and the copy in TCRdb shows in-frame clones only, minus some. This table has 39,000 or so clones, roughly four fifths appearing once. The specimen sequenced was peripheral blood. Every receptor here comes from a middle-aged man with active or convalescent COVID-19.

This clone is judged medium-sized. The rearrangement links TRBV5-5 to TRBJ1-4, with D unclear. Trimming took 2 bases from V and 11 from J, leaving 10 bases between them. Germline V gene sequence: CDR1 SGHKS, CDR2 YYEKEE (reference sequence). This CDR3 has 12 amino acids. CDR3 loop: CASSFSGEKLFF. The DNA of the CDR3 is TGTGCCAGCAGCTTCTCCGGGGAGAAACTGTTTTTT.

The chain links TRBV19 to TRBJ2-1, with 10 positions matching TRBD2. Losses at the gene ends were 6 bases for V and 5 bases for J; bases not matched to a gene: 7. Germline V gene sequence: CDR1 LNHDA, CDR2 SQIVND (reference sequence). This CDR3 has 15 amino acids. CDR3 coding DNA: TGTGCCAGTAGGGGATGGACTAGCGGAAACAATGAGCAGTTCTTC. It yields the protein CASRGWTSGNNEQFF.

The V gene is TRBV5-4, the J gene TRBJ1-2, with a possible D match to TRBD1 (6 bases). This CDR3 region has 13 residues. Trimming pared 4 bases from V and 4 bases from J, leaving 11 bases between. Germline V lookup: CDR1 SGHNT, CDR2 YYREEE (reference sequence). The CDR3 sequence is CASSVQGPYGYTF. As DNA, the CDR3 is TGTGCCAGCAGCGTACAGGGACCCTATGGCTACACCTTC.

This clone came up once. CDR3 in DNA: TGTGCCAGTACGATCGGCCGGGGAGAGACCCAGTACTTC. This translates into CASTIGRGETQYF. The chain links TRBV19 to TRBJ2-5; D is possibly TRBD2 (5 bases). Germline values: CDR1 LNHDA, CDR2 SQIVND (reference sequence). V lost 7 bases, J lost 4 bases, and 13 bases lay in between. The CDR3 consists of 13 residues. Drawing the rest from reference TRBV19 and TRBJ2-5, the complete variable domain is DGGITQSPKYLFRKEGQNVTLSCEQNLNHDAMYWYRQDPGQGLRLIYYSQIVNDFQKGDIAEGYSVSREKKESFPLTVTSAQKNPTAFYLCASTIGRGETQYFGPGTRLLVL.

The chain joins TRBV5-8 to TRBJ2-5; TRBD1 matches at 9 bases. The V gene end was trimmed by 2 bases and the J gene end by 3 bases; junction bases not matched to a gene: 2. Per germline, CDR1 SGHTS and CDR2 YDEGEE. This CDR3 is 14 amino acids long. The CDR3 protein is CASSFRQGEETQYF. The CDR3 nucleotides read TGTGCCAGCAGCTTTCGACAGGGGGAAGAGACCCAGTACTTC.

This clone was found once. The chain recombines TRBV6-4 with TRBJ2-3, with 12 nucleotides matching TRBD2. Germline V lookup: CDR1 MRHNA, CDR2 SNTAGT. The CDR3 length is 18 residues. The junction had 9 bases not matched to a gene; V was cut back by 3 bases and J by 2 bases. The CDR3 sequence is CASSEATSGGPPTDTQYF. DNA for the CDR3: TGTGCCAGCAGTGAGGCAACTAGCGGGGGGCCCCCCACAGATACGCAGTATTTT.

The genes are TRBV9 and TRBJ1-1; 10 bases match TRBD1. The CDR3 consists of 15 residues. CDR1 and CDR2 from the germline V gene are SGDLS and YYNGEE. V lost 3 bases, J lost 5 bases, and 7 bases stayed unmatched. Here the CDR3 reads CASSGGQGPGTEAFF. The CDR3 nucleotides read TGTGCCAGCAGCGGGGGACAGGGGCCGGGAACTGAAGCTTTCTTT.

This rearrangement joins TRBV28 to TRBJ1-6, with 8 bases aligning to TRBD1. This CDR3 is built from 15 residues. CDR1 and CDR2 (germline): MDHEN, SYDVKM. With V trimmed by 4 bases and J by 5 bases, 4 bases remained unmatched. DNA for the CDR3: TGTGCCAGCAGTTCACAACAGGGGGATAATTCACCCCTCCACTTT. This sequence encodes CASSSQQGDNSPLHF.

V and J are TRBV6-6 and TRBJ1-3, with 7 nucleotides matching TRBD1. This CDR3 is 15 amino acids long. J was trimmed by 0 bases and V by 5 bases; bases with no gene match: 4. The germline gives CDR1 MNHNY, CDR2 SVGAGI (reference sequence). The CDR3 region is CASSPGTVSGNTIYF. The CDR3 nucleotides read TGTGCCAGCAGTCCAGGGACAGTCTCTGGAAACACCATATATTTT.

The chain links TRBV3-1 (or the pseudogene TRBV3-2) to TRBJ1-5, with unresolved D. Trimming shortened V by 0 bases and J by 5 bases, and 11 bases separated the two germline ends. Germline CDR1 is LGHDT and CDR2 is YNNKEL (reference sequence). CDR3 length equals 15 residues. The CDR3 protein is CASSQDFEVHQPQHF. In nucleotides, the CDR3 is TGTGCCAGCAGCCAAGATTTCGAGGTCCATCAGCCCCAGCATTTT.

A few counts support this clone. The chain employs TRBV7-9 and TRBJ2-7; D might be TRBD1 (6 bases). From germline, CDR1 is SEHNR and CDR2 FQNEAQ (reference sequence). V was shortened by 3 bases and J by 0 bases, with 12 bases between the two germline ends. This CDR3 has 15 amino acids. CDR3 bases: TGTGCCAGCAGCTTTTCCGGGACACCCTCCTACGAGCAGTACTTC. Translating it yields CASSFSGTPSYEQYF. The whole variable domain, filled in from reference TRBV7-9 and TRBJ2-7, reads DTGVSQNPRHKITKRGQNVTFRCDPISEHNRLYWYRQTLGQGPEFLTYFQNEAQLEKSRLLSDRFSAERPKGSFSTLEIQRTEQGDSAMYLCASSFSGTPSYEQYFGPGTRLTVT.

This clone was recorded only once. This rearrangement joins TRBV13 to TRBJ2-5, with 9 bases matching TRBD2. Germline V CDR1 and CDR2: PRHDT, FYEKMQ (reference sequence). The CDR3 sequence is 17 residues long. V lost 4 bases, J lost 1 base, and 10 bases stayed unmatched. The CDR3 is CASSSSGLAGFQETQYF. DNA of the CDR3: TGTGCCAGCAGCTCCTCGGGGCTAGCGGGGTTCCAAGAGACCCAGTACTTC.

This chain connects TRBV6-1 to TRBJ1-2; D call uncertain. There are 14 residues in the CDR3. Trimming left V 2 bases short and J 1 base short, with 8 bases between. Germline V gene lookup returns CDR1 MNHNS and CDR2 SASEGT. CDR3 DNA sequence: TGTGCCAGCAGTGAAAAACACAATAACTATGGCTACACCTTC. It translates to CASSEKHNNYGYTF.

This chain joins TRBV15 and TRBJ2-7, with 8 bases that match TRBD1. With 1 base clipped from V and 3 bases from J, the junction kept 8 bases outside the gene matches. Germline loops: CDR1 LNHNV, CDR2 YYDKDF (reference sequence). The CDR3 is made up of 16 amino acids. CDR3 region: CATSRGIQGAYYEQYF. The CDR3 nucleotides read TGTGCCACCAGCAGAGGGATCCAGGGGGCATACTACGAGCAGTACTTC. The variable domain in full, with the rest retrieved from reference TRBV15 and TRBJ2-7, is DAMVIQNPRYQVTQFGKPVTLSCSQTLNHNVMYWYQQKSSQAPKLLFHYYDKDFNNEADTPDNFQSRRPNTSFCFLDIRSPGLGDTAMYLCATSRGIQGAYYEQYFGPGTRLTVT.